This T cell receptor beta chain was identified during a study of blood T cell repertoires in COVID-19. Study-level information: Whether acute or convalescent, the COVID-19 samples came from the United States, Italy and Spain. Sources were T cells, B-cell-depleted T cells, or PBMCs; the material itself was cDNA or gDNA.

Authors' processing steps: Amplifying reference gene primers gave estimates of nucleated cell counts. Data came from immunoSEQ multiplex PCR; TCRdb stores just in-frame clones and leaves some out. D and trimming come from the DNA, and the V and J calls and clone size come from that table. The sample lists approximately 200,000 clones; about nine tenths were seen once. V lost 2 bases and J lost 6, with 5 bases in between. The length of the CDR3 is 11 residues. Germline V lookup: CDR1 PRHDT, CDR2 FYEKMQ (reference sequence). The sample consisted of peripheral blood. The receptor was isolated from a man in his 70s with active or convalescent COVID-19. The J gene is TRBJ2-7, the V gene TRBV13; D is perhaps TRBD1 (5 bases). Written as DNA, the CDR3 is TGTGCCAGCAGCTTAAGGGGCGAGCAGTACTTC. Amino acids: CASSLRGEQYF. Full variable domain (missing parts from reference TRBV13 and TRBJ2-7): AAGVIQSPRHLIKEKRETATLKCYPIPRHDTVYWYQQGPGQDPQFLISFYEKMQSDKGSIPDRFSAQQFSDYHSELNMSSLELGDSALYFCASSLRGEQYFGPGTRLTVT.